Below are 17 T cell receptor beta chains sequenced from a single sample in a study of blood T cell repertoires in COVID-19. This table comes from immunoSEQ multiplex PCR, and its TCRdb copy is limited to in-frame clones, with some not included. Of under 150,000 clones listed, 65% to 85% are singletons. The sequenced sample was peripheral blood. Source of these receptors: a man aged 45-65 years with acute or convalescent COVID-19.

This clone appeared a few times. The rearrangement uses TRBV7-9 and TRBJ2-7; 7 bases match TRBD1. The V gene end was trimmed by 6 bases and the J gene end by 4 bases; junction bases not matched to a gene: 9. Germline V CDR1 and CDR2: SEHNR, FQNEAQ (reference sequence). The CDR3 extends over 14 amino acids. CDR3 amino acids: CASRGQGEGYEQYF. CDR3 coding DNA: TGTGCCAGCAGGGGGCAGGGGGAAGGTTACGAGCAGTACTTC.

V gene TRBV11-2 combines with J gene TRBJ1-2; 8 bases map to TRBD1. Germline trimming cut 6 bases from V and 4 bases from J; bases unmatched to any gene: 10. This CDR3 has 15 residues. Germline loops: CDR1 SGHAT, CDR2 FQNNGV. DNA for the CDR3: TGTGCCAGCAGTTTTGCTCAGGACAGGGCCTATGGCTACACCTTC. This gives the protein CASSFAQDRAYGYTF.

In nucleotides, the CDR3 is TGTGCCAGTAGTATACAAGCTTCACTCCGCACAGATACGCAGTATTTT. This translates into CASSIQASLRTDTQYF. The V and J genes are TRBV19 and TRBJ2-3; D is ambiguous. Germline V gene data show CDR1 as LNHDA and CDR2 as SQIVND (reference sequence). The CDR3 spans 16 residues. Trimming left V 2 bases short and J 1 base short, with 13 bases between.

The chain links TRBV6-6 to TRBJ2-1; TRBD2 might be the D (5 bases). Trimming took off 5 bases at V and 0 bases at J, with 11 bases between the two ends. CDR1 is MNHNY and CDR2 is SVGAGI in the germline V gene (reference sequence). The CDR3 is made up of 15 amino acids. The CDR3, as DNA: TGTGCCAGCAGTCGCCACCGGGACTCCTACAATGAGCAGTTCTTC. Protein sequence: CASSRHRDSYNEQFF.

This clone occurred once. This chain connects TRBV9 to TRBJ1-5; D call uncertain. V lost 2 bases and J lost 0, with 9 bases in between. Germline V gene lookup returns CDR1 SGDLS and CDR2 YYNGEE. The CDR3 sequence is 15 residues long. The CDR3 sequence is CASSVGGDSNQPQHF. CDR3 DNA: TGTGCCAGCAGCGTCGGCGGAGATAGCAATCAGCCCCAGCATTTT.

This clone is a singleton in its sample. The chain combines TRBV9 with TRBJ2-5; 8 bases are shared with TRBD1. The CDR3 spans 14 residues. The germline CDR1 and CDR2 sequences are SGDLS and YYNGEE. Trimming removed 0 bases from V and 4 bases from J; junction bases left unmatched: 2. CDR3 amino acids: CASSVAGGAETQYF. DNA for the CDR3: TGTGCCAGCAGCGTAGCAGGGGGCGCAGAGACCCAGTACTTC.

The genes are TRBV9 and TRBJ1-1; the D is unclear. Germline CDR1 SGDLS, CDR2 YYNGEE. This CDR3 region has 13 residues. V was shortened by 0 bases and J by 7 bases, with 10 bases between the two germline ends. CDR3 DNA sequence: TGTGCCAGCAGCGTAGTCGTAAACTATGAAGCTTTCTTT. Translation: CASSVVVNYEAFF.

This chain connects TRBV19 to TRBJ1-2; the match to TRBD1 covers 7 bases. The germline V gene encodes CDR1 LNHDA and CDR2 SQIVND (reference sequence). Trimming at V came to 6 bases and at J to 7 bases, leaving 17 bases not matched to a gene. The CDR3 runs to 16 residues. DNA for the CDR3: TGTGCCAGTAGCAGAGGGATAAAGGGGGCAGTCGGTGGCTACACCTTC. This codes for CASSRGIKGAVGGYTF.

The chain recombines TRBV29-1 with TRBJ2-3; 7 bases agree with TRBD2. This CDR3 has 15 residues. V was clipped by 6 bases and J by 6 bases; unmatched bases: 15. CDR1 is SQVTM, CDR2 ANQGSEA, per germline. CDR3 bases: TGCAGCGTACCTTTGCGGGGGAGCCCGTCGGATACGCAGTATTTT. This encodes CSVPLRGSPSDTQYF.

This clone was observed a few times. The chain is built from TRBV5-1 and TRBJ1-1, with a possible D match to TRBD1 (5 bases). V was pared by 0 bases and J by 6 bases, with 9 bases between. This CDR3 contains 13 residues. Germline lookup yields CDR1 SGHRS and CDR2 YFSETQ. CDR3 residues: CASSLVRGAEAFF. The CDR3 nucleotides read TGCGCCAGCAGCTTGGTGCGGGGGGCTGAAGCTTTCTTT.

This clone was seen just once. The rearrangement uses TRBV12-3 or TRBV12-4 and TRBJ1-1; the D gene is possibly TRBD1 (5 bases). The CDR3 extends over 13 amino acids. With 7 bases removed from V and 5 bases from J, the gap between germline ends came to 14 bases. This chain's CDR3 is CASNHHGGTEAFF. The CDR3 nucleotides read TGTGCCAGCAATCATCACGGGGGGACTGAAGCTTTCTTT.

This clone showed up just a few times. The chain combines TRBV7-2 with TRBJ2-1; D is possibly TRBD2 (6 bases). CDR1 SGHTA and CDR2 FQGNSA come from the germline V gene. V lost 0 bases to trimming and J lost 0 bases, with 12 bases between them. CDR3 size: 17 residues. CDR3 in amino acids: CASSLAWLANSYNEQFF. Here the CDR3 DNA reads TGTGCCAGCAGCTTAGCTTGGCTAGCGAACTCCTACAATGAGCAGTTCTTC.

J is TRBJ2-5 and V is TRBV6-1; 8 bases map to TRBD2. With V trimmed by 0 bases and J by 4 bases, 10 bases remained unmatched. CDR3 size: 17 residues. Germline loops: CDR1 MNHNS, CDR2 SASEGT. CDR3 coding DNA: TGTGCCAGCAGTGAAGCGCAGGGTAGCGGGGCCGGAGAGACCCAGTACTTC. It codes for CASSEAQGSGAGETQYF.

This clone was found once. The CDR3 protein is CAWDAGQVFQPQHF. The CDR3 DNA reads as TGTGCCTGGGATGCGGGTCAGGTCTTTCAGCCCCAGCATTTT. The chain is built from TRBV30 and TRBJ1-5; D ambiguous. Germline CDR1 GTSNPN, CDR2 SVGIG (reference sequence). The CDR3 runs to 14 residues. Trimming removed 5 bases from V and 6 bases from J, with 17 bases in between.

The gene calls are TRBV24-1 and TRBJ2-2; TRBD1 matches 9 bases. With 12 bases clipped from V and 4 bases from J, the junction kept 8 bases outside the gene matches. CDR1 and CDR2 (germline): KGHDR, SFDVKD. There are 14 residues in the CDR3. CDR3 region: CAFNRGRGTGELFF. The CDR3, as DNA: TGTGCCTTTAACAGGGGGCGCGGCACCGGGGAGCTGTTTTTT.

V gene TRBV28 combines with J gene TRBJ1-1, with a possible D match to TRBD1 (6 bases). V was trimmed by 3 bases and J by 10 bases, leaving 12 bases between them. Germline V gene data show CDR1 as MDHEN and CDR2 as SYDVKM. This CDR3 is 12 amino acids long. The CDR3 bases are TGTGCCAGCAGTTTGGGGGCGGTAGCAGCTTTCTTT. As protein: CASSLGAVAAFF.

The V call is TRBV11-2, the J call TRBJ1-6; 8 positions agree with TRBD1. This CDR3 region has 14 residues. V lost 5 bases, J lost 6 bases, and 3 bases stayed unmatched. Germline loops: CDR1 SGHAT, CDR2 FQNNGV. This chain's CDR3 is CASSLDRGNSPLHF. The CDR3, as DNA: TGTGCCAGCAGCCTCGACAGGGGTAATTCACCCCTCCACTTT.